The TCR beta chain described here comes from a study of T cell responses to AZD1222 COVID-19 vaccine. Study results and limitations: Donors were largely white British and mainly female; clonal diversity was possibly underestimated.

Analyses pooled second doses at about 4 or about 12 weeks. Generated by immunoSEQ multiplex PCR, the TCRdb table keeps only in-frame clones and is missing some. The table has around 91,000 clones, approximately 93% seen once. About this clone itself: Its target is unknown.

The CDR3 contains 17 residues. Looked up from germline, CDR1 is MDHEN and CDR2 is SYDVKM. Trimming at V came to 4 bases and at J to 3 bases, leaving 8 bases not matched to a gene. The starting material was peripheral blood, obtained 28 days after the second AZD1222 dose. The TCR was taken from an adult who received the AZD1222 COVID-19 vaccine. V usage is TRBV28 and J usage is TRBJ2-3; 12 bases fit TRBD2. CDR3 in DNA: TGTGCCAGCAGTTCGCGGACTAGCGGGACGGGAACAGATACGCAGTATTTT. Translation gives CASSSRTSGTGTDTQYF.